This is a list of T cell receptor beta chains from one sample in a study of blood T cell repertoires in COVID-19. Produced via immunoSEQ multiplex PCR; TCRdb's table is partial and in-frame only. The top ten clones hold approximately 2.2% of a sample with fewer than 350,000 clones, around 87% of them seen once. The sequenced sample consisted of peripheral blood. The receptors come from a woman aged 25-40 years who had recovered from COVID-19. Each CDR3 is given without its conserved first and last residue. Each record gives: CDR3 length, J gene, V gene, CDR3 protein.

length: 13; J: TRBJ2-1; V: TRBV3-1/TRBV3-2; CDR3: ASSLGQGSYNEQF
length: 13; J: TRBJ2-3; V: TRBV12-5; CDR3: ASGSQGDITDTQY
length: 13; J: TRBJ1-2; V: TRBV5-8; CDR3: ASSAPPDRDYGYT
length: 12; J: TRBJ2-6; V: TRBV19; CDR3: ATAAISGANVLT
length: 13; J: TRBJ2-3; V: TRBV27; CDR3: ASRNRGHPADTQY
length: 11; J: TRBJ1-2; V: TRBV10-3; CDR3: AISENVADGYT
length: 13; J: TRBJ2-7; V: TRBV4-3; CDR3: ASSQGTGATYEQY
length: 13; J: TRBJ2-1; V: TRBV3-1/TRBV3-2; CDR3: ASSQQRPGNNEQF
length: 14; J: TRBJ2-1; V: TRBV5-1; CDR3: ASSLVGSGGVVEQF
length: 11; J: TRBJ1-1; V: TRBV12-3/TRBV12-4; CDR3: ASSFHGETEAF
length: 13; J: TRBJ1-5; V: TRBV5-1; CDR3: ASSRNGQFNQPQH
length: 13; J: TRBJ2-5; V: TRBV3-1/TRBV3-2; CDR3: ASSQVPSVGETQY
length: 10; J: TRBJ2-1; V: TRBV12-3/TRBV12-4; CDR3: ASSLEANEQF
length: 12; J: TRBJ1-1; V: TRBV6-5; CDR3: ASNPDRGKTEAF